This T cell receptor beta chain was identified during a study of OX40 agonist ivuxolimab in advanced cancers. Assay: immunoSEQ multiplex PCR; the TCRdb copy retains only in-frame clones and omits some. The sample consists of some 96,000 clones, just under 85% of them appearing once. The sampling schedule covered blood at baseline, cycle 4 day 1, and cycle 7 day 1. CDR1 is SGHVS and CDR2 is FNYEAQ in the germline V gene. Deletions cut 1 base from V and 4 bases from J, with 9 bases between. This CDR3 has 14 residues. This chain joins TRBV7-6 and TRBJ2-3; D remains unclear. Sequences were derived from CD4+ or CD8+ T cells sorted from blood, sampled in a trial of the OX40 agonist ivuxolimab. This TCR derives from an adult with an advanced solid tumor such as melanoma, head and neck, liver or kidney cancer. The CDR3 spells CASSLVGSSDTQYF. CDR3 sequence (DNA): TGTGCCAGCAGCTTAGTGGGCAGTTCAGATACGCAGTATTTT.